This T cell receptor beta chain was recorded in a study of regulatory T cells in long-lasting Graves disease. In this sample, this clonotype turned up a few times. Trimming removed 5 bases at V and 6 bases at J, with 17 bases between. This CDR3 has 15 residues. Looked up from germline, CDR1 is SEHNR and CDR2 is FQNEAQ (reference sequence). Library construction for TCR beta used iRepertoire HTBI primers and Arm-PCR of CDR3 regions. TCRdb reprocessed the multiplex PCR reads via MiXCR and lists one record per CDR3 protein. The sample carries over 450,000 distinct CDR3 sequences, around 12% recorded once. This sample's time point: newly diagnosed GD, antithyroid drugs for less than 3 months. The TCR library was prepared using RNA isolated from PBMCs. These data also featured in a second study, about T cells in Graves' hyperthyroidism and ophthalmopathy. This second report adds: Among the patients, aged 18 to 65, hyperthyroidism was newly diagnosed and had lasted under 2 months.

The chain carries TRBV7-9 and TRBJ2-1; TRBD1 might be the D (6 bases). This clonotype originated in a young woman with Graves disease. Specimen: peripheral blood mononuclear cells (PBMCs), collected at new diagnosis, from a patient treated with antithyroid drugs. CDR3 residues: CASSRLQGILNEQFF. CDR3 nucleotides: TGTGCCAGCAGCCGGTTACAGGGAATTCTCAATGAGCAGTTCTTC. Looking up the rest from reference TRBV7-9 and TRBJ2-1 gives the full variable domain: DTGVSQNPRHKITKRGQNVTFRCDPISEHNRLYWYRQTLGQGPEFLTYFQNEAQLEKSRLLSDRFSAERPKGSFSTLEIQRTEQGDSAMYLCASSRLQGILNEQFFGPGTRLTVL.